These 23 T cell receptor beta chains came from one sample sequenced in a study of beta chain features in type 1 diabetes. Study-wide points: People with Type 1 diabetes carried modestly yet significantly shorter TCRB CDR3s in all four CD4+ subsets.

Sequenced material consisted of expressed TCRB transcripts (all of the isolated RNA was reverse transcribed). The assay was immunoSEQ multiplex PCR, and TCRdb's table has in-frame clones only and misses some. The profile shows 150,000 or so clones, roughly 60% of them singletons. No antigen has been identified for these receptors. Sequenced material: naive CD4+ T cells from blood. These receptor sequences come from a man between 25 and 39 years old with type 1 diabetes.

This chain connects TRBV13 to TRBJ2-7; TRBD1 aligns across 10 bases. Germline V gives CDR1 PRHDT, CDR2 FYEKMQ (reference sequence). Trimming cost V 3 bases and J 3 bases; bases outside gene matches: 2. The CDR3 loop spans 14 amino acids. CDR3 DNA sequence: TGTGCCAGCAGCTTTAGGACAGGGGGCTACGAGCAGTACTTC. This translates into CASSFRTGGYEQYF.

This clone was observed a few times. The gene calls are TRBV30 and TRBJ2-5, with D unclear. The germline V and J ends were trimmed by 2 bases and 5 bases, with 15 bases remaining between them. This CDR3 comprises 14 residues. Germline V gives CDR1 GTSNPN, CDR2 SVGIG (reference sequence). The CDR3 DNA reads as TGTGCCTGGAGTCCTCGATCCTCCGTTGAGACCCAGTACTTC. It codes for CAWSPRSSVETQYF.

The chain links TRBV11-2 to TRBJ2-1; 8 bases are a match to TRBD1. V dropped 0 bases and J dropped 6; count of bases not matched to a gene: 4. The CDR3 spans 15 residues. Germline V CDR1 and CDR2: SGHAT, FQNNGV. CDR3 residues: CASSLDQGAGNEQFF. The CDR3, as DNA: TGTGCCAGCAGCTTAGACCAGGGGGCAGGCAATGAGCAGTTCTTC.

The chain combines TRBV7-2 with TRBJ2-5; D is perhaps TRBD1 (5 bases). Per germline, CDR1 SGHTA and CDR2 FQGNSA. The CDR3 sequence is 13 residues long. The V gene lost 2 bases and the J gene lost 3 bases, with 7 bases spanning the gap. CDR3 DNA sequence: TGTGCCAGCAGCTTATTGACAGAAGAGACCCAGTACTTC. Amino acid sequence: CASSLLTEETQYF.

V usage is TRBV7-2 and J usage is TRBJ2-3; TRBD2 agrees at 11 bases. J gave up 1 base and V 5 bases, and 5 bases lay outside the gene matches. The CDR3 consists of 16 residues. CDR1 SGHTA and CDR2 FQGNSA come from the germline V gene. CDR3 residues: CASSISGGAGTDTQYF. As DNA, the CDR3 is TGTGCCAGCAGCATTAGCGGGGGGGCGGGCACAGATACGCAGTATTTT.

The V and J genes are TRBV7-9 and TRBJ2-7; D is uncertain. This CDR3 contains 12 residues. The V and J ends lost 0 bases and 6 bases respectively, with 6 bases between them. Germline CDR1 and CDR2: SEHNR and FQNEAQ (reference sequence). Here the CDR3 DNA reads TGTGCCAGCAGCTTAGCCGGAGCCGAGCAGTACTTC. This sequence encodes CASSLAGAEQYF.

The DNA of the CDR3 is TGTGCCAGCAGCAGGGGAGGCGCCCGGTCCATAAATGGCTACACCTTC. Translated, it gives CASSRGGARSINGYTF. The chain employs TRBV7-2 and TRBJ1-2; TRBD1 is a possible D gene (5 bases). The V gene's germline CDR1 is SGHTA and CDR2 FQGNSA. Trimming took off 5 bases at V and 6 bases at J, with 22 bases between the two ends. The length of the CDR3 is 16 residues.

V usage is TRBV9 and J usage is TRBJ1-5; 12 bases fit TRBD1. Per germline, CDR1 SGDLS and CDR2 YYNGEE. With V trimmed by 0 bases and J by 4 bases, 8 bases remained unmatched. The CDR3 is made up of 18 amino acids. For the CDR3, the DNA is TGTGCCAGCAGCGTAGGGGACGGGACAGGGGGCATGAATCAGCCCCAGCATTTT. It yields the protein CASSVGDGTGGMNQPQHF.

The chain recombines TRBV7-9 with TRBJ2-5, with D unclear. CDR3 length: 14 amino acids. V shed 1 base and J shed 3 bases, with 9 bases lying between them. Germline lookup yields CDR1 SEHNR and CDR2 FQNEAQ (reference sequence). The CDR3 protein is CASSLVGRKETQYF. The CDR3 DNA reads as TGTGCCAGCAGCTTAGTAGGGCGTAAAGAGACCCAGTACTTC.

For the CDR3, the DNA is TGTGCCAGCAGTTACTCCGCAGGCGCCTCCTACGAGCAGTACTTC. This translates into CASSYSAGASYEQYF. V gene TRBV6-5 combines with J gene TRBJ2-7; D remains unclear. V shed 0 bases and J shed 0 bases, with 9 bases lying between them. The CDR3 runs 15 residues. CDR1 is MNHEY, CDR2 SVGAGI, per germline.

This clone was detected only once. The rearrangement uses TRBV10-3 and TRBJ2-7; unclear D gene. The CDR3 contains 12 residues. V was clipped by 2 bases and J by 2 bases, with 4 bases between them. The V gene's germline CDR1 is ENHRY and CDR2 SYGVKD. CDR3 bases: TGTGCCATCAGTGAGCCGACCTACGAGCAGTACTTC. Residues: CAISEPTYEQYF.

The genes are TRBV29-1 and TRBJ2-3; either TRBD1 or TRBD2 may supply D (5 bases each). Trimming shortened V by 6 bases and J by 2 bases, and 15 bases separated the two germline ends. Looked up from germline, CDR1 is SQVTM and CDR2 is ANQGSEA. The CDR3 covers 14 residues. The DNA of the CDR3 is TGCAGCGTCCCGGGACCGAGCCCCACAGATACGCAGTATTTT. It is translated as CSVPGPSPTDTQYF.

This clone showed up just a few times. The gene calls are TRBV7-2 and TRBJ2-1; possible D gene TRBD1, 6 bases. This CDR3 spans 15 amino acids. V was cut by 5 bases and J by 9 bases, with 20 bases left in between. Germline loops: CDR1 SGHTA, CDR2 FQGNSA. For the CDR3, the DNA is TGTGCCAGCAGCCCACCGGGACAACCTGGGTTTGAGCAGTTCTTC. Its protein is CASSPPGQPGFEQFF.

CDR3 bases: TGTGCCAGCAGTGAAGCCCTCTCTGGGGCCAACGTCCTGACTTTC. This gives the protein CASSEALSGANVLTF. The J gene is TRBJ2-6, the V gene TRBV25-1; D unclear. This CDR3 region has 15 residues. Germline V gene sequence: CDR1 MGHDK, CDR2 SYGVNS. Trimming stripped 2 bases from V and 0 bases from J, with 5 bases between.

The chain couples TRBV29-1 to TRBJ1-2, with unresolved D. V gave up 8 bases and J gave up 6 bases, with 13 bases separating them. Germline lookup yields CDR1 SQVTM and CDR2 ANQGSEA. The length of the CDR3 is 11 residues. CDR3 protein: CSTPRVHGYTF. The CDR3 nucleotides are TGCAGCACGCCGCGCGTACATGGCTACACCTTC.

This clone has a handful of counts. The V gene is TRBV29-1, the J gene TRBJ2-7; 7 bases are a match to TRBD1. The germline gives CDR1 SQVTM, CDR2 ANQGSEA. The V and J ends lost 6 bases and 2 bases, in that order; junction bases with no gene match: 7. This CDR3 spans 13 amino acids. DNA for the CDR3: TGCAGCGTCCGCCCGACAGGGCCCTACGAGCAGTACTTC. It yields the protein CSVRPTGPYEQYF.

The chain couples TRBV28 to TRBJ2-5, with D possibly TRBD2 on 5 matching bases. Germline V gene sequence: CDR1 MDHEN, CDR2 SYDVKM. The germline V and J ends were trimmed by 0 bases and 5 bases, with 13 bases remaining between them. The CDR3 length is 15 residues. CDR3 sequence (DNA): TGTGCCAGCAGTTTATGGTCGGGGTTGAAGGAGACCCAGTACTTC. Encoded protein: CASSLWSGLKETQYF.

The chain joins TRBV25-1 to TRBJ2-7; D possibly uses TRBD1 or TRBD2 (6 bases each). V lost 5 bases to trimming and J lost 6 bases, with 20 bases between them. The CDR3 sequence is 15 residues long. Germline lookup yields CDR1 MGHDK and CDR2 SYGVNS. CDR3 bases: TGTGCCAGCAGTCATAATGTGGGGGGCGGTACCGAGCAGTACTTC. Translated, it gives CASSHNVGGGTEQYF.

The rearrangement uses TRBV4-1 and TRBJ1-2, with TRBD1 matching over 8 bases. From germline, CDR1 is MGHRA and CDR2 YSYEKL. The CDR3 sequence is 13 residues long. Trimming removed 4 bases from V and 7 bases from J; junction bases left unmatched: 5. This chain's CDR3 is CASSPGQGGGYTF. CDR3 coding DNA: TGCGCCAGCAGCCCAGGACAGGGTGGTGGCTACACCTTC.

The genes are TRBV28 and TRBJ2-7; tentatively, D is TRBD1 or TRBD2 (5 bases each). Trimming shortened V by 8 bases and J by 3 bases, and 11 bases separated the two germline ends. This CDR3 has 12 amino acids. Germline CDR1 reads MDHEN; CDR2 reads SYDVKM. CDR3 region: CASGTAFYEQYF. In nucleotides, the CDR3 is TGTGCCAGCGGGACGGCCTTCTACGAGCAGTACTTC.

This chain uses TRBV27 with TRBJ2-1, with TRBD1 identical over 7 bases. The CDR3 is 18 residues long. J gave up 0 bases and V 5 bases, and 13 bases lay outside the gene matches. Germline loops: CDR1 MNHEY, CDR2 SMNVEV (reference sequence). CDR3 nucleotide sequence: TGTGCCAGCAGTCCATCTTCTTCGGGACAGAGCTCCTACAATGAGCAGTTCTTC. It is translated as CASSPSSSGQSSYNEQFF.

A remark on this clone: Other DNA variants within this sample encode the same CDR3. The chain has TRBV5-6 and TRBJ2-6; D gene uncertain. CDR1 SGHDT and CDR2 YYEEEE come from the germline V gene. V was shortened by 1 base and J by 1 base, with 3 bases between the two germline ends. The CDR3 length is 14 residues. CDR3 sequence: CASSLLSGANVLTF. The CDR3 region has the DNA TGTGCCAGCAGCTTGCTGTCTGGGGCCAACGTCCTGACTTTC.

The chain combines TRBV29-1 with TRBJ1-1; D is unresolved. The CDR3 totals 20 residues. V was trimmed by 3 bases and J by 1 base, leaving 30 bases between them. Germline loops: CDR1 SQVTM, CDR2 ANQGSEA. CDR3 bases: TGCAGCGTTGATATCCCTCGAGGAGGACTCTACCCCGTCGGGAACACTGAAGCTTTCTTT. Translated, it gives CSVDIPRGGLYPVGNTEAFF.